What follows is one T cell receptor (beta chain) and its context. With 60 Vbeta and 13 Jbeta primers, the PCR was carried out. Some clones are missing from TCRdb's copy, which holds only in-frame ones; the method was immunoSEQ multiplex PCR. The sample holds over 110,000 clones, under 90% seen once. The sample comes from a study of cytomegalovirus exposure and HLA in healthy donors. The CDR3 contains 16 residues. The germline V gene has CDR1 MDHEN and CDR2 SYDVKM. V was pared by 3 bases and J by 7 bases, with 9 bases of the junction left unmatched. The V call is TRBV28, the J call TRBJ2-1; TRBD2 agrees at 10 bases. The material sequenced was PBMCs. The TCR sequence derives from a male donor in good health and CMV-seronegative. The CDR3 region has the DNA TGTGCCAGCAGTTTCCCCCTCCTAGCGGGAGAGAATGAGCAGTTCTTC. Translating gives CASSFPLLAGENEQFF. The whole variable domain, remainder taken from reference TRBV28 and TRBJ2-1, is DVKVTQSSRYLVKRTGEKVFLECVQDMDHENMFWYRQDPGLGLRLIYFSYDVKMKEKGDIPEGYSVSREKKERFSLILESASTNQTSMYLCASSFPLLAGENEQFFGPGTRLTVL.